This is a list of T cell receptor beta chains from one sample in a study of T cell responses to AZD1222 COVID-19 vaccine. Measured with immunoSEQ multiplex PCR; TCRdb has only the in-frame clones, and not every one. In the table there are 100,000 to 120,000 clones, less than 95% of which are singletons. The source was peripheral blood, collected on day 0 of AZD1222 vaccination. The receptors come from an adult in good health. Each CDR3 is given with its conserved first and last residue. Fields, in order: J gene, D gene, V gene, clone size, CDR3 DNA, CDR3 protein. A D gene is named only where the DNA matches it firmly. The listing skips clone size in some rows; elsewhere it reads once, few, many or a size class.

TRBJ1-2 TRBD1 TRBV11-2 - TGTGCCAGCAGCTCGGGCCGGGACAGGGTGAACTATGGCTACACCTTC CASSSGRDRVNYGYTF
TRBJ2-3 - TRBV6-6 - TGTGCCAGCAGTTACTCGGTTAGCCAGGATACGCAGTATTTT CASSYSVSQDTQYF
TRBJ2-5 TRBD1 TRBV29-1 - TGCAGCGTAATTCAGGGGGAACAAGAGACCCAGTACTTC CSVIQGEQETQYF
TRBJ1-6 - TRBV28 - TGTGCCAGCAGTTTATTAGCAGGGGTAGCTAATTCACCCCTCCACTTT CASSLLAGVANSPLHF
TRBJ1-2 - TRBV6-5 - TGTGCCAGCAGTTATCGGCGGTCAAACTATGGCTACACCTTC CASSYRRSNYGYTF
TRBJ1-1 - TRBV4-1 once TGCGCCAGCAGTCAAATTCAGGGGAAGAACACTGAAGCTTTCTTT CASSQIQGKNTEAFF
TRBJ1-5 - TRBV28 - TGTGCCAGCACGATTCAGGCAGTCAATCAGCCCCAGCATTTT CASTIQAVNQPQHF
TRBJ2-1 - TRBV20-1 - TGCAGTGCTAGGTATTCAGCCCAGTTCTTC CSARYSAQFF
TRBJ2-1 TRBD2 TRBV27 - TGTGCCAGCAGTTTATTCTCCATACTAGCGGGGGGGCGGTTTCTCCCTGAGCAGTTCTTC CASSLFSILAGGRFLPEQFF
TRBJ2-2 - TRBV5-1 - TGCGCCAGCAGCTTGGTAGGGACCGGGGAGCTGTTTTTT CASSLVGTGELFF
TRBJ2-2 - TRBV19 once TGTGCCAGTAGTATAGGGGCGAACACCGGGGAGCTGTTTTTT CASSIGANTGELFF
TRBJ1-2 - TRBV7-2 - TGTGCCAGCAGCTATTCCGGGACTAGGAGAACTGGCTACACCTTC CASSYSGTRRTGYTF
TRBJ1-3 - TRBV5-1 once TGCGCCAGCAGCTTGGGTCCGAGCTCTGGAAACACCATATATTTT CASSLGPSSGNTIYF